These 7 T cell receptor beta chains came from one sample sequenced in a study of metastatic and nonmetastatic thyroid tumors. From the PCR reads, TCRdb re-called clones with MiXCR. The sample lists about 12,000 clones; roughly 20% were seen once. Each patient went into thyroid surgery without having received any treatment. The specimen sequenced was adjacent normal tissue. The receptor set was obtained from a female donor with papillary thyroid cancer or a benign thyroid nodule (not recorded which). Some clones in this sample may be carry-over from other donors' samples.

This clone has ten or more counts. The gene calls are TRBV7-8 and TRBJ1-6, with unresolved D. The CDR3 has 14 residues. Deletions cut 0 bases from V and 11 bases from J, with 11 bases between. CDR1 and CDR2 (germline): SGHVS, FQNEAQ. The CDR3 region has the DNA TGTGCCAGCAGCTTAGCCGGGGTGGGTGCACCCCTCCACTTT. Translation: CASSLAGVGAPLHF.

This clone was found a few times. This clone may be a read error of a much larger clone one base away. J is TRBJ1-2 and V is TRBV5-4; TRBD1 might be the D (5 bases). The CDR3 is 14 amino acids. Germline CDR1 and CDR2: SGHNT and YYREEE (reference sequence). The CDR3 region is CAISSGRNHYGYTF. CDR3 sequence (DNA): TGTGCCATCAGCTCGGGACGGAATCACTATGGCTACACCTTC. The whole variable domain, filled in from reference TRBV5-4 and TRBJ1-2, reads ETGVTQSPTHLIKTRGQQVTLRCSSQSGHNTVSWYQQALGQGPQFIFQYYREEENGRGNFPPRFSGLQFPNYSSELNVNALELDDSALYLCAISSGRNHYGYTFGSGTRLTVV.

In DNA form, the CDR3 reads TGTGCCAGCAGTTTATATTTCCGAGGGGGGTCCAATCAGCCCCAGCATTTT. Translation gives CASSLYFRGGSNQPQHF. V gene TRBV27 combines with J gene TRBJ1-5; D possibly corresponds to TRBD1 (6 bases). This CDR3 has 17 residues. Between the trimmed V and J ends, which lost 1 base and 3 bases, there was a span of 16 bases. CDR1 and CDR2 (germline): MNHEY, SMNVEV (reference sequence).

This clone was seen a handful of times. V gene TRBV2 combines with J gene TRBJ1-2; 9 bases map to TRBD1. J lost 7 bases, V lost 7 bases, and 13 bases had no gene match. The V gene's germline CDR1 is SNHLY and CDR2 FYNNEI. There are 15 residues in the CDR3. CDR3 sequence: CASTEVGTGSLGYTF. For the CDR3, the DNA is TGTGCCAGCACCGAGGTCGGGACAGGGTCGCTTGGCTACACCTTC.

By share, this clone counts as medium-sized. The V gene is TRBV2, the J gene TRBJ1-1; D perhaps matches TRBD1 (5 bases). CDR1 is SNHLY, CDR2 FYNNEI, per germline. CDR3 length: 12 residues. V lost 7 bases to trimming and J lost 8 bases, with 14 bases between them. CDR3 nucleotides: TGTGCCAGCAAGGCCGGGGCCAGGGAAGCTTTCTTT. Translated: CASKAGAREAFF.

In this sample, this clone turned up many times. This chain joins TRBV5-1 and TRBJ1-5; TRBD1 might be the D (5 bases). CDR3 length equals 15 residues. Germline-derived CDR1 and CDR2 are SGHRS and YFSETQ. V was shortened by 1 base and J by 0 bases, with 8 bases between the two germline ends. For the CDR3, the DNA is TGCGCCAGCAGCTTGACAGGAGGTAGCAATCAGCCCCAGCATTTT. It is translated as CASSLTGGSNQPQHF.

This clone was observed a handful of times. The gene calls are TRBV19 and TRBJ1-6; D is ambiguous. Germline V lookup: CDR1 LNHDA, CDR2 SQIVND (reference sequence). The V and J ends lost 6 bases and 8 bases respectively, with 11 bases between them. CDR3 length: 13 residues. The CDR3 DNA sequence: TGTGCCAGTAGGAGGCACGGGGATTCACCCCTCCACTTT. This codes for CASRRHGDSPLHF.